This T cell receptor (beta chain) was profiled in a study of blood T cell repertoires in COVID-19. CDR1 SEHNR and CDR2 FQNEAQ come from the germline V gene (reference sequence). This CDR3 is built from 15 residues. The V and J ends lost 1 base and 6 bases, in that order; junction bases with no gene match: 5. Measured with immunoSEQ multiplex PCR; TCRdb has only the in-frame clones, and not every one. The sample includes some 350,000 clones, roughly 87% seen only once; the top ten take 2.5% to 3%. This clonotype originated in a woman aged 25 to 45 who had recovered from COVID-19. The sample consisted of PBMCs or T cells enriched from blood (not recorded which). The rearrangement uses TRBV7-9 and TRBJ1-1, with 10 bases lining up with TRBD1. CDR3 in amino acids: CASSLGQGATPEAFF. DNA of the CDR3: TGTGCCAGCAGCTTAGGACAGGGGGCTACTCCTGAAGCTTTCTTT.